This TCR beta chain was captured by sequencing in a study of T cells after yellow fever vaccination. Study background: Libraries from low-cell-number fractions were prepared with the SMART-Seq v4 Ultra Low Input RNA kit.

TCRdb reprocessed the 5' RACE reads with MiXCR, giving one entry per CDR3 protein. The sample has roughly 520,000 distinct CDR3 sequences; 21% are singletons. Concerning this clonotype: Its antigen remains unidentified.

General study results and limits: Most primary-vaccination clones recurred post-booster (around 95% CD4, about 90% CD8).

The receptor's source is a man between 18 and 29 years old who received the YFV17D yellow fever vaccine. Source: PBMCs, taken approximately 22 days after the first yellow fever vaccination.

CDR3 sequence (DNA): TGTGCCAGCAGCCTATTTTTGCGGGACGCCATGGGCTACACCTTC. Translating gives CASSLFLRDAMGYTF. The chain has TRBV7-9 and TRBJ1-2, with a possible D match to TRBD1 (5 bases). The CDR3 is made up of 15 amino acids. V lost 5 bases and J 8 bases, leaving 21 bases between the germline ends. The germline V gene encodes CDR1 SEHNR and CDR2 FQNEAQ (reference sequence).